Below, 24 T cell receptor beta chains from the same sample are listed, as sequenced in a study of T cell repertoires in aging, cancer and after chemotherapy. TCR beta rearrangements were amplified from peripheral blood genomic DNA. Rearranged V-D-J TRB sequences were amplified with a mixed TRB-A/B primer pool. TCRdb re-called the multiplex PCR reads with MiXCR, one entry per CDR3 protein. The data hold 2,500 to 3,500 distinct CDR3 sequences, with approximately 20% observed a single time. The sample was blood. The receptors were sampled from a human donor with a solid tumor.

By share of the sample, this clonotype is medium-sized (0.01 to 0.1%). As DNA, the CDR3 is TGTGCCAGCAGTGAACAAACCGTGGGGGCGAGGGAGACCCAGTACTTC. It specifies CASSEQTVGARETQYF. V is TRBV6-5 and J is TRBJ2-5, with D possibly being TRBD1 (6 bases). Trimming removed 5 bases at V and 5 bases at J, with 21 bases between. The germline gives CDR1 MNHEY, CDR2 SVGAGI. There are 16 residues in the CDR3.

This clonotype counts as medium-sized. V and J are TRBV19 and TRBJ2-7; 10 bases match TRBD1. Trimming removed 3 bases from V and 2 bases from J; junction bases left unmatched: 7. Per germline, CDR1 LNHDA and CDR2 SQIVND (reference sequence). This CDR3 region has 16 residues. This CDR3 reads CASSIIGTGVPYEQYF. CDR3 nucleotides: TGTGCCAGTAGTATCATCGGGACAGGGGTACCCTACGAGCAGTACTTC.

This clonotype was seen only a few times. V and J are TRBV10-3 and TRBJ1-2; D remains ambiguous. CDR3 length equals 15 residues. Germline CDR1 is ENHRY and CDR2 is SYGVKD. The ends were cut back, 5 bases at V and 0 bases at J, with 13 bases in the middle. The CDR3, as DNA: TGTGCCATCAGTCCGGCGGTAGGCGCTAACTATGGCTACACCTTC. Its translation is CAISPAVGANYGYTF.

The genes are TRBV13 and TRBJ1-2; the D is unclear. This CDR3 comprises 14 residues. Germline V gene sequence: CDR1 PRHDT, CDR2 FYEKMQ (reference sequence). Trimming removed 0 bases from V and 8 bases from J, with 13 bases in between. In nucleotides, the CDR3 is TGTGCCAGCAGCTTAGGCCGCCCCCAGGACGGCTACACCTTC. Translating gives CASSLGRPQDGYTF.

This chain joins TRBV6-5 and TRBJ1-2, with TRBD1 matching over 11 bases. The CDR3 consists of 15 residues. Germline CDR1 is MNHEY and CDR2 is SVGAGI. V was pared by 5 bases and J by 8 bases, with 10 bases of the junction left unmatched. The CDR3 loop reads CASSEGTGGYGGYTF. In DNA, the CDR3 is TGTGCCAGCAGTGAGGGGACAGGGGGGTATGGAGGCTACACCTTC.

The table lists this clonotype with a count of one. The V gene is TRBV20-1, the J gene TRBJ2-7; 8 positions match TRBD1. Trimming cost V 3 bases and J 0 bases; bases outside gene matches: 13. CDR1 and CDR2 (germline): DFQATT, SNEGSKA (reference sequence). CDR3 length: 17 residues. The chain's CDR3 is CSARVRAGGPSSYEQYF. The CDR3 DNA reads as TGCAGTGCTAGGGTTCGGGCAGGGGGCCCGAGCTCCTACGAGCAGTACTTC.

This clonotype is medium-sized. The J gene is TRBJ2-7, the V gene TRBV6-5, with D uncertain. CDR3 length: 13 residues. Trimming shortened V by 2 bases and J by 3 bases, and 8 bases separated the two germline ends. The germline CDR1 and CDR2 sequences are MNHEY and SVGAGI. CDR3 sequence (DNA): TGTGCCAGCAGTTACCGGCAGGACTACGAGCAGTACTTC. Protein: CASSYRQDYEQYF.

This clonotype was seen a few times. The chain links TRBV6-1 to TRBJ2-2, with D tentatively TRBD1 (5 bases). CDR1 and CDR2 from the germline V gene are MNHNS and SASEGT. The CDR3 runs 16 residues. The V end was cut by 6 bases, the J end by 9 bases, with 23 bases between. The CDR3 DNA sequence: TGTGCCAGCAGCCCCCCAGGCAGGGTATATCAGAGGGAGCTGTTTTTT. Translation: CASSPPGRVYQRELFF.

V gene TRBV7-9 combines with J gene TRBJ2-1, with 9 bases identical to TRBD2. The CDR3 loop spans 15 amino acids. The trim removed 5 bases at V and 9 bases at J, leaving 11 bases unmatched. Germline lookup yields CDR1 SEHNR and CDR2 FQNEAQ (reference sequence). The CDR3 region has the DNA TGTGCCAGCAGCCGTAGCGGGAGAGGGGGCTCTGAGCAGTTCTTC. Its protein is CASSRSGRGGSEQFF.

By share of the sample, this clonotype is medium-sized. CDR3 DNA sequence: TGTGCCAGCAGTTTATCCGCTAGCGGGAGGGGGGAGCAGTACTTC. The encoded protein is CASSLSASGRGEQYF. The genes are TRBV27 and TRBJ2-7, with 12 bases aligning to TRBD2. The CDR3 consists of 15 residues. Germline lookup yields CDR1 MNHEY and CDR2 SMNVEV (reference sequence). Trimming at V came to 0 bases and at J to 7 bases, leaving 4 bases not matched to a gene.

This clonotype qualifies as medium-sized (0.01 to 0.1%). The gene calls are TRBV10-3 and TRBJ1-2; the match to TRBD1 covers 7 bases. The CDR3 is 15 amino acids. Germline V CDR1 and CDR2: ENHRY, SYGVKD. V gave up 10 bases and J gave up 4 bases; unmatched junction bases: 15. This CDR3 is CATRDRLLEGYGYTF. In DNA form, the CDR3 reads TGTGCCACCCGGGACAGACTCCTAGAAGGCTATGGCTACACCTTC.

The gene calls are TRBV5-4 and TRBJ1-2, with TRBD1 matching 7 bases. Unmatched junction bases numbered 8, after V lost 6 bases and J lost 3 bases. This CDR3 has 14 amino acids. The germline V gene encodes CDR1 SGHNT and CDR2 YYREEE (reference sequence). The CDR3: CASTGTEAYYGYTF. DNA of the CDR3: TGTGCCAGCACCGGGACAGAGGCCTACTATGGCTACACCTTC.

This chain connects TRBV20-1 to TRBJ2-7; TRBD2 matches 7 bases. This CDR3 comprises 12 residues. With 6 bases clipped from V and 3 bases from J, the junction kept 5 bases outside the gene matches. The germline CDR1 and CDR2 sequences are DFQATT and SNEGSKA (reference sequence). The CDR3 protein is CSARDYRYEQYF. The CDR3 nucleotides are TGCAGTGCGCGGGACTACCGCTACGAGCAGTACTTC.

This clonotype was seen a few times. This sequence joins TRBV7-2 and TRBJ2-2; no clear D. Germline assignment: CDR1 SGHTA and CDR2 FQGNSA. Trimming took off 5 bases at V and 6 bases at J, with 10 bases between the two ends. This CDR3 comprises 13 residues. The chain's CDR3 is CASSPGRPGELFF. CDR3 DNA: TGTGCCAGCAGCCCGGGTAGGCCCGGGGAGCTGTTTTTT.

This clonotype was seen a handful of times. The CDR3 spells CASSRGGTGVLNQPQHF. CDR3 nucleotide sequence: TGTGCCAGCAGCAGAGGGGGGACAGGTGTTCTCAATCAGCCCCAGCATTTT. The chain couples TRBV21-1 to TRBJ1-5; the D call of TRBD1 is as the table states it, not checked on the DNA. TRBV21-1 is a known pseudogene. The CDR3 consists of 17 residues.

CDR3 DNA sequence: TGTGCCAGCATCACAGCAGGGAGGGAGTATGGCTACACCTTC. Protein sequence: CASITAGREYGYTF. V and J are TRBV5-4 and TRBJ1-2; D possibly corresponds to TRBD1 (5 bases). Germline V gives CDR1 SGHNT, CDR2 YYREEE (reference sequence). This CDR3 spans 14 amino acids. The V end was cut by 6 bases, the J end by 5 bases, with 17 bases between.

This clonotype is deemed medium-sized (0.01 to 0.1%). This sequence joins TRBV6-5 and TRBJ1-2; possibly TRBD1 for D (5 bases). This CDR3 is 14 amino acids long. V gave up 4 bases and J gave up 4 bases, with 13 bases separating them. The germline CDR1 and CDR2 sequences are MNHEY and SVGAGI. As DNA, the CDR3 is TGTGCCAGCAGTTCGGGACGGAGGACCTATGGCTACACCTTC. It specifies CASSSGRRTYGYTF.

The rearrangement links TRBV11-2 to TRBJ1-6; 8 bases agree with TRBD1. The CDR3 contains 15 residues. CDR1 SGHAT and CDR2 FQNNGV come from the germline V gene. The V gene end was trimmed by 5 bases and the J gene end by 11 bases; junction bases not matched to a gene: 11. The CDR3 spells CASSIRTGQRAPLHF. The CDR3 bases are TGTGCCAGCAGCATCCGGACAGGGCAGCGGGCACCCCTCCACTTT.

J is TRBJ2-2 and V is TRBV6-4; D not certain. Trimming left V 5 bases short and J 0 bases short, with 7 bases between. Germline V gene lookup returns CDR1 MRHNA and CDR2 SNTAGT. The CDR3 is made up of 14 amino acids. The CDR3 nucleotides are TGTGCCAGCAGTCCGAGCACGAACACCGGGGAGCTGTTTTTT. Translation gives CASSPSTNTGELFF.

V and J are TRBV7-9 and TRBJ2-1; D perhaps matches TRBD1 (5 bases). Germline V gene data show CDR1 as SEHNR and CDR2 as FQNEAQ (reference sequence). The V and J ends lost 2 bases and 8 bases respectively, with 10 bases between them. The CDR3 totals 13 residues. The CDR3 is CASSLQGLHEQFF. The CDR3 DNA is TGTGCCAGCAGCTTACAGGGATTGCATGAGCAGTTCTTC.

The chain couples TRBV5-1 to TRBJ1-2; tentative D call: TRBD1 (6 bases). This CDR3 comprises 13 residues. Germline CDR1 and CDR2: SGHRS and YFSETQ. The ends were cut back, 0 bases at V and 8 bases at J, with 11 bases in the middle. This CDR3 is CASSLEAGEGYTF. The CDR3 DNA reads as TGCGCCAGCAGCTTGGAGGCAGGGGAAGGCTACACCTTC.

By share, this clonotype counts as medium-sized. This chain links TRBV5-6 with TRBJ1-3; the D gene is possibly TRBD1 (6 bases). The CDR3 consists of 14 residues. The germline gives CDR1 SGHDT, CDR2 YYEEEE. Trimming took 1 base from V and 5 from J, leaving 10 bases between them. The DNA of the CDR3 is TGTGCCAGCAGCTTGATGGGGGGCCGAAACACCATATATTTT. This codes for CASSLMGGRNTIYF.

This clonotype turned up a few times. CDR3 region: CATSRAYGNQPQHF. In DNA form, the CDR3 reads TGTGCCACCAGCAGAGCTTACGGGAATCAGCCCCAGCATTTT. The rearrangement joins TRBV15 to TRBJ1-5; D remains unclear. V was shortened by 1 base and J by 4 bases, with 8 bases between the two germline ends. Germline values: CDR1 LNHNV, CDR2 YYDKDF (reference sequence). The CDR3 runs 14 residues.

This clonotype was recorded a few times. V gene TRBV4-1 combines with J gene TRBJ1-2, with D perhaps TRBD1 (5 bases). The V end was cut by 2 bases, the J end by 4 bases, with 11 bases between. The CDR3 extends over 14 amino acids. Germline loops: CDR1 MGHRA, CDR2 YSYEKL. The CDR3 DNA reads TGCGCCAGCAGCCAAAGTTCCCAGGGCTATGGCTACACCTTC. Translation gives CASSQSSQGYGYTF.